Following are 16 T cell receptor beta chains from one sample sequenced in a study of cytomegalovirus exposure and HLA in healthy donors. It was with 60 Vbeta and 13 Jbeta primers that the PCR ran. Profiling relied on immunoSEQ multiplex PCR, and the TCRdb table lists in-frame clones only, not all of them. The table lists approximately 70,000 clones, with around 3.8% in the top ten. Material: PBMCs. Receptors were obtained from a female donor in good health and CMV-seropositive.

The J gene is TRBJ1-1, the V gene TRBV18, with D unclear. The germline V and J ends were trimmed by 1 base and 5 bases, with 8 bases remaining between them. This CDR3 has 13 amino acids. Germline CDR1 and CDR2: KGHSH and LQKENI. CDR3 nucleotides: TGTGCCAGCTCACCACTCGGAGGGACTGAAGCTTTCTTT. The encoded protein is CASSPLGGTEAFF.

The CDR3 sequence: CASSQDSPATSGANVLTF. CDR3 nucleotides: TGTGCCAGCAGCCAAGATAGTCCAGCGACCTCTGGGGCCAACGTCCTGACTTTC. This rearrangement joins TRBV4-2 to TRBJ2-6, with D unresolved. This CDR3 contains 18 residues. The V gene's germline CDR1 is LGHNA and CDR2 YNFKEQ. V shed 0 bases and J shed 0 bases, with 12 bases lying between them.

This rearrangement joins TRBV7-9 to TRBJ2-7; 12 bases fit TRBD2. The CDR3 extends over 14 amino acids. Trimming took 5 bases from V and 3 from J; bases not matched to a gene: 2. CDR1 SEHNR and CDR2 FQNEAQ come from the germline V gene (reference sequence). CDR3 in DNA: TGTGCCAGCAGCCGACTAGCGGGGGACTACGAGCAGTACTTC. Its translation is CASSRLAGDYEQYF.

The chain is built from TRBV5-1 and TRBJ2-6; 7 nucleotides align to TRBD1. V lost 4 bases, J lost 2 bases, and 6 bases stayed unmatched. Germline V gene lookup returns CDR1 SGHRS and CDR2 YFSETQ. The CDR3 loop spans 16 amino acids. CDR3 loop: CASSVPQGTGANVLTF. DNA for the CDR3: TGCGCCAGCAGCGTACCACAGGGGACTGGGGCCAACGTCCTGACTTTC.

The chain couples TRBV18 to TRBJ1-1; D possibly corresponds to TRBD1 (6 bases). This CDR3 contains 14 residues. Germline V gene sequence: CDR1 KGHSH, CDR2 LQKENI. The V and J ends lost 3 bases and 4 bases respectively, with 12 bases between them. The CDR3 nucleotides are TGTGCCAGCTCACCTGAGATCAGGGGCACTGAAGCTTTCTTT. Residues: CASSPEIRGTEAFF.

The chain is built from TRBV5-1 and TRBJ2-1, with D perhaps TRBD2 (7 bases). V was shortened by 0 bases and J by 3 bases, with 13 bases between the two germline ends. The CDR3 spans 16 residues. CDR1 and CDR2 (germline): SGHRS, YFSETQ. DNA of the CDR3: TGCGCCAGCAGCTTGGCCGGGGAGGGGGTCTACAATGAGCAGTTCTTC. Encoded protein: CASSLAGEGVYNEQFF.

As DNA, the CDR3 is TGTGCCAGCAGCTTACACTCCTCTGGGGCCAACGTCCTGACTTTC. Protein sequence: CASSLHSSGANVLTF. The chain joins TRBV11-3 to TRBJ2-6, with D hard to call. V lost 2 bases and J lost 0, with 5 bases in between. CDR1 and CDR2 from the germline V gene are SGHNT and YENEEA. The CDR3 length is 15 residues. Variable domain in full (rest from reference TRBV11-3 and TRBJ2-6): EAGVVQSPRYKIIEKKQPVAFWCNPISGHNTLYWYLQNLGQGPELLIRYENEEAVDDSQLPKDRFSAERLKGVDSTLKIQPAELGDSAVYLCASSLHSSGANVLTFGAGSRLTVL.

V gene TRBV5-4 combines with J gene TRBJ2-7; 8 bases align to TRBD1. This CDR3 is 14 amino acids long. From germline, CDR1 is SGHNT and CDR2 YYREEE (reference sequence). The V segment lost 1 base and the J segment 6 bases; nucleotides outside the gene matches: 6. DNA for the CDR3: TGTGCCAGCAGCTTGTCAGGACAGGGCATCGAGCAGTACTTC. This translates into CASSLSGQGIEQYF.

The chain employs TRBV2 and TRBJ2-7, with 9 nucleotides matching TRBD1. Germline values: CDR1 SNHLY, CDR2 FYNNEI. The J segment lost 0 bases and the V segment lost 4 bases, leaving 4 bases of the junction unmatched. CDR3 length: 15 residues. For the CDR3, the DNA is TGTGCCAGCAGTGGGGACAGGGTAGGCTCCTACGAGCAGTACTTC. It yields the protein CASSGDRVGSYEQYF.

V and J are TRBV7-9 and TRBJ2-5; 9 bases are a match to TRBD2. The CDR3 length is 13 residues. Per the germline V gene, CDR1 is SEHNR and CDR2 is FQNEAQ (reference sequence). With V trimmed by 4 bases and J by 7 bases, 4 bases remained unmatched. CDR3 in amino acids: CASSSSGAGTQYF. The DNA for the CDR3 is TGTGCCAGCAGCTCTAGCGGGGCTGGGACCCAGTACTTC.

The CDR3 loop is CASSTQDPSGEQYF. CDR3 sequence (DNA): TGTGCCAGCAGCACACAGGACCCCTCCGGCGAGCAGTACTTC. The chain joins TRBV28 to TRBJ2-7, with a possible D match to TRBD1 (5 bases). This CDR3 contains 14 residues. Per germline, CDR1 MDHEN and CDR2 SYDVKM. Deletions cut 6 bases from V and 6 bases from J, with 18 bases between.

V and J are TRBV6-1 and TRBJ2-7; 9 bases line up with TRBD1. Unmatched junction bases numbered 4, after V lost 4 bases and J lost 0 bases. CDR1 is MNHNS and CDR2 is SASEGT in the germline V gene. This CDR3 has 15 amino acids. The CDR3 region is CASSVGTGISYEQYF. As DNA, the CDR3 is TGTGCCAGCAGTGTCGGGACAGGGATCTCCTACGAGCAGTACTTC.

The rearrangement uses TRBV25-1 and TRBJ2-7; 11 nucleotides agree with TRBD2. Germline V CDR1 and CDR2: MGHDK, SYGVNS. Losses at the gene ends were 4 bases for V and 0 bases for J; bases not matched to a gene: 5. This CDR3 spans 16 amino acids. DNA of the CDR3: TGTGCCAGCAGTGTAGGGACTAGCGGCCCCTCCTACGAGCAGTACTTC. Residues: CASSVGTSGPSYEQYF.

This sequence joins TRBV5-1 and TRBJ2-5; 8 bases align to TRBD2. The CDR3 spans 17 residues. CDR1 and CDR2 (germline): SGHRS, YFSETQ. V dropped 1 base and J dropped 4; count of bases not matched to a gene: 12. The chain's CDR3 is CASSLKEVTGLGETQYF. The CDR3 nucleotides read TGCGCCAGCAGCTTGAAAGAGGTTACGGGACTAGGAGAGACCCAGTACTTC.

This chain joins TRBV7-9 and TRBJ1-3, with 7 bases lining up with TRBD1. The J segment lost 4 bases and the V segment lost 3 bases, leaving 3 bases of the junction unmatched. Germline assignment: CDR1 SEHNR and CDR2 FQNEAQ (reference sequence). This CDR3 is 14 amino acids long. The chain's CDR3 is CASSFTGAGNTIYF. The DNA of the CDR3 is TGTGCCAGCAGCTTTACAGGGGCCGGAAACACCATATATTTT.

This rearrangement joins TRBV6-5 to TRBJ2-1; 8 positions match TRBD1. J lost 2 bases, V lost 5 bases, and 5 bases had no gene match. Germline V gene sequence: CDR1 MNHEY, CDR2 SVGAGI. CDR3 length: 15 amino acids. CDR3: CASSVYRGTYNEQFF. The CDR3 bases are TGTGCCAGCAGTGTCTACAGGGGGACCTACAATGAGCAGTTCTTC.